Each of the 17 T cell receptor beta chains below was sequenced from the same sample in a study of OX40 agonist ivuxolimab in advanced cancers. The protocol used for the library was the immunoSEQ multiplex PCR assay. This is the immuneACCESS table as TCRdb keeps it, with only in-frame sequences that have V and J called. A part of the clones is gone; compared with another copy, unresolved V genes explain less than half, and the rest is unexplained. For this sample there are some 19,000 clones; 85% to 90% appear just once. The top ten clones comprise 50% of the sample. Sample: CD4+ or CD8+ T cells sorted from blood, taken in a trial of the OX40 agonist ivuxolimab. Receptors were obtained from an adult with an advanced solid tumor such as melanoma, head and neck, liver or kidney cancer.

The DNA of the CDR3 is TGCAGCGTCATATACAGGAGCCGCACAGATACGCAGTATTTT. Its protein is CSVIYRSRTDTQYF. This chain connects TRBV29-1 to TRBJ2-3, with D possibly being TRBD1 (5 bases). Trimming removed 6 bases at V and 1 base at J, with 14 bases between. The CDR3 has 14 residues. The germline CDR1 and CDR2 sequences are SQVTM and ANQGSEA.

The chain joins TRBV11-3 to TRBJ2-1; 12 positions agree with TRBD2. Germline CDR1 and CDR2: SGHNT and YENEEA. Unmatched junction bases numbered 7, after V lost 6 bases and J lost 4 bases. CDR3 length: 16 amino acids. As DNA, the CDR3 is TGTGCCAGCAGAAAAGGCCTAGCGGGAGGGTACAATGAGCAGTTCTTC. Translating it yields CASRKGLAGGYNEQFF. Full variable domain (missing parts from reference TRBV11-3 and TRBJ2-1): EAGVVQSPRYKIIEKKQPVAFWCNPISGHNTLYWYLQNLGQGPELLIRYENEEAVDDSQLPKDRFSAERLKGVDSTLKIQPAELGDSAVYLCASRKGLAGGYNEQFFGPGTRLTVL.

The chain has TRBV7-9 and TRBJ2-7, with a possible D match to TRBD1 (5 bases). In germline, CDR1 is SEHNR, CDR2 FQNEAQ (reference sequence). This CDR3 comprises 14 residues. The V gene lost 5 bases and the J gene lost 4 bases, with 15 bases spanning the gap. The CDR3, as DNA: TGTGCCAGCAGCCTTCTTCTCCAGGGATACGAGCAGTACTTC. Protein: CASSLLLQGYEQYF.

The chain links TRBV9 to TRBJ2-5; 7 bases map to TRBD2. Trimming took 0 bases from V and 1 from J; bases not matched to a gene: 9. CDR1 and CDR2 (germline): SGDLS, YYNGEE. This CDR3 has 17 residues. CDR3 nucleotide sequence: TGTGCCAGCAGCGTAGGGGACCTACGGGAGGTCCAAGAGACCCAGTACTTC. As protein: CASSVGDLREVQETQYF.

The chain uses TRBV19 and TRBJ1-1; no clear D. CDR1 and CDR2 (germline): LNHDA, SQIVND (reference sequence). Trimming stripped 4 bases from V and 4 bases from J, with 19 bases between. The CDR3 has 16 residues. The CDR3 loop reads CASSTTAVHVATEAFF. The CDR3 nucleotides read TGTGCCAGTAGTACCACCGCGGTACACGTCGCCACTGAAGCTTTCTTT. The full variable domain, rest sourced from reference TRBV19 and TRBJ1-1, is DGGITQSPKYLFRKEGQNVTLSCEQNLNHDAMYWYRQDPGQGLRLIYYSQIVNDFQKGDIAEGYSVSREKKESFPLTVTSAQKNPTAFYLCASSTTAVHVATEAFFGQGTRLTVV.

This clone was counted once. The chain couples TRBV4-1 to TRBJ1-2, with D tentatively TRBD1 (5 bases). The CDR3 consists of 13 residues. The germline V gene encodes CDR1 MGHRA and CDR2 YSYEKL. V lost 4 bases to trimming and J lost 2 bases, with 8 bases between them. The chain's CDR3 is CASSPGGNYGYTF. CDR3 coding DNA: TGCGCCAGCAGCCCCGGGGGAAACTATGGCTACACCTTC.

The V gene is TRBV4-3, the J gene TRBJ2-7; D gene ambiguous. This CDR3 contains 15 residues. Germline loops: CDR1 LGHNA, CDR2 YSLEER. Trimming cost V 1 base and J 0 bases, with 10 bases left between them. The CDR3 protein is CASSQGHQNSYEQYF. CDR3 DNA: TGCGCCAGCAGCCAAGGGCACCAAAACTCCTACGAGCAGTACTTC.

This clone turned up a few times. This chain connects TRBV2 to TRBJ2-7; D may correspond to TRBD1 or TRBD2 (5 bases each). Trimming stripped 4 bases from V and 7 bases from J, with 5 bases between. Germline CDR1 and CDR2: SNHLY and FYNNEI. The CDR3 totals 10 residues. The chain's CDR3 is CASSGGEQYF. The CDR3 nucleotides read TGTGCCAGCAGTGGGGGGGAGCAGTACTTC.

The chain uses TRBV6-6 and TRBJ2-1, with TRBD2 matching over 7 bases. CDR3 length: 16 residues. Germline V CDR1 and CDR2: MNHNY, SVGAGI (reference sequence). V was pared by 0 bases and J by 7 bases, with 9 bases of the junction left unmatched. The CDR3 DNA reads as TGTGCCAGCAGTTACTCACAGGCGGGGGTCCCTAATGAGCAGTTCTTC. Protein sequence: CASSYSQAGVPNEQFF.

The V and J genes are TRBV11-2 and TRBJ2-3; tentatively, D is TRBD1 (6 bases). The ends were cut back, 4 bases at V and 0 bases at J, with 14 bases in the middle. This CDR3 has 16 residues. Germline V gene lookup returns CDR1 SGHAT and CDR2 FQNNGV. The CDR3 region is CASSSPAGTSTDTQYF. In DNA, the CDR3 is TGTGCCAGCAGCTCCCCTGCCGGGACAAGCACAGATACGCAGTATTTT.

The chain uses TRBV7-3 and TRBJ2-7, with TRBD2 matching 11 bases. Germline values: CDR1 SGHTA, CDR2 FQGTGA. V lost 4 bases and J lost 0; bases outside the gene matches: 2. CDR3 length equals 15 residues. CDR3 DNA: TGTGCCAGCAGCTCACTAGCGGGAGACTCCTACGAGCAGTACTTC. This translates into CASSSLAGDSYEQYF.

The genes are TRBV7-8 and TRBJ2-1; tentative D call: TRBD2 (6 bases). Trimming removed 8 bases at V and 7 bases at J, with 27 bases between. The CDR3 sequence is 17 residues long. Germline V gene sequence: CDR1 SGHVS, CDR2 FQNEAQ. CDR3 bases: TGTGCCAGCCGGATGGGGCGGACCTCCTTAGGAGGGAATGAGCAGTTCTTC. This translates into CASRMGRTSLGGNEQFF.

This rearrangement joins TRBV11-2 to TRBJ2-1; D is unclear. The CDR3 totals 17 residues. Germline CDR1 is SGHAT and CDR2 is FQNNGV. Between the trimmed V and J ends, which lost 1 base and 7 bases, there was a span of 20 bases. The CDR3 spells CASSLVGGVLLGNEQFF. The CDR3 DNA sequence: TGTGCCAGCAGCTTAGTGGGTGGGGTTCTCCTGGGGAATGAGCAGTTCTTC.

The V call is TRBV19, the J call TRBJ1-1, with D unclear. CDR1 LNHDA and CDR2 SQIVND come from the germline V gene (reference sequence). V was clipped by 7 bases and J by 0 bases, with 9 bases between them. The CDR3 runs 13 residues. The CDR3 DNA sequence: TGTGCCAGTAACCACAGAGTGAACACTGAAGCTTTCTTT. Translated, it gives CASNHRVNTEAFF.

The J gene is TRBJ2-1, the V gene TRBV23-1; 8 nucleotides match TRBD2. TRBV23-1 is an ORF, with its function uncertain. V lost 5 bases and J lost 16; bases outside the gene matches: 19. CDR3 length: 15 residues. The CDR3 DNA reads TGCGCCAGCAGTGTCTTTAGGTTAGCGGGGCTATCTTACTTCTTC. Amino acids: CASSVFRLAGLSYFF.

The J gene is TRBJ2-7, the V gene TRBV28, with D unresolved. CDR3 size: 13 residues. Germline CDR1 is MDHEN and CDR2 is SYDVKM. Trimming cost V 5 bases and J 7 bases, with 15 bases left between them. In DNA form, the CDR3 reads TGTGCCAGCAGTCCTATAGGGATCTGGGAGCAGTACTTC. Translating gives CASSPIGIWEQYF.

J is TRBJ2-1 and V is TRBV9; D is ambiguous. The V end was cut by 0 bases, the J end by 2 bases, with 9 bases between. Germline V CDR1 and CDR2: SGDLS, YYNGEE. The CDR3 is 15 amino acids. The CDR3 DNA is TGTGCCAGCAGCGTAGACGGCTCCACCTACAATGAGCAGTTCTTC. Translation: CASSVDGSTYNEQFF.